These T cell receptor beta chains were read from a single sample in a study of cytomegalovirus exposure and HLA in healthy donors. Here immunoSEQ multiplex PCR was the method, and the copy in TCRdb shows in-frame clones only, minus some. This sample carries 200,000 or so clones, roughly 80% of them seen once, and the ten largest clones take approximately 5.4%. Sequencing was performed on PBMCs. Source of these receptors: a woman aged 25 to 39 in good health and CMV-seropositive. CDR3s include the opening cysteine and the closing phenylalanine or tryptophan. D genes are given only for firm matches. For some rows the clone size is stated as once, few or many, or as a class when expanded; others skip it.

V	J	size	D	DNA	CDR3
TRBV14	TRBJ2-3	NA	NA	TGTGCCAGCAGCCAAAGGGACAAACTCACAGATACGCAGTATTTT	CASSQRDKLTDTQYF
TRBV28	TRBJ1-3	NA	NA	TGTGCCAGCAGTTTTTTGGGGCTCTCTGGAAACACCATATATTTT	CASSFLGLSGNTIYF
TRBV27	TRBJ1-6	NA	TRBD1	TGTGCCAGCAGTTTACGACAGGGTATGGATTCACCCCTCCACTTT	CASSLRQGMDSPLHF
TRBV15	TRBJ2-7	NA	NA	TGTGCCACCAGCAGAGATAGGAGGGGGCCGGGCGAGCAGTACTTC	CATSRDRRGPGEQYF
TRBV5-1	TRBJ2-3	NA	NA	TGCGCCAGCAGCTTGGTGGAGCCGGGTACAGATACGCAGTATTTT	CASSLVEPGTDTQYF
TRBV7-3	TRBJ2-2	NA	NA	TGTGCCAGCAGCTTAGAGGGGCAGGGGTTCTCTCTGAACACCGGGGAGCTGTTTTTT	CASSLEGQGFSLNTGELFF
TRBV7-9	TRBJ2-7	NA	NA	TGTGCCAGCAGCTTCTCAGGGTACGAGCAGTACTTC	CASSFSGYEQYF
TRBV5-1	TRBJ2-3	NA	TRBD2	TGCGCCAGCAGTGCTAAGCGGGGGGGCCTCGCAGATACGCAGTATTTT	CASSAKRGGLADTQYF
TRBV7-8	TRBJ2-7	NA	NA	TGTGCCACCGCGCCGCACAGATCCTACGAGCAGTACTTC	CATAPHRSYEQYF
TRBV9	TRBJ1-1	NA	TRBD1	TGTGCCAGCAGCGCGTCCCGGGACAGGGTTTGGGGCACTGAAGCTTTCTTT	CASSASRDRVWGTEAFF
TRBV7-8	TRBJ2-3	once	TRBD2	TGTGCCTCTCGTGGGACCCGACTAGCGGTAGTGGGCACAGATACGCAGTATTTT	CASRGTRLAVVGTDTQYF
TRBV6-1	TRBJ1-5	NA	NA	TGTGCCAGCGGCCCATCCCCCAATCAGCCCCAGCATTTT	CASGPSPNQPQHF
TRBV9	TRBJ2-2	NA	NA	TGTGCCAGCAGCGTACATAACACCGGGGAGCTGTTTTTT	CASSVHNTGELFF
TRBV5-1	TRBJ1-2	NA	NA	TGCGCCAGCAGCTCGCAGGAGGGCGGGATATACTATGGCTACACCTTC	CASSSQEGGIYYGYTF
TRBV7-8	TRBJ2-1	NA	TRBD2	TGTGCCAGCAGCTTAGCGGTGTTAGCGGGGGGCCCCCTGGTTGTGTTCTTC	CASSLAVLAGGPLVVFF
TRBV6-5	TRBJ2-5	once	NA	TGTGCCAGCAAGGAGGAGGGGACTCAGGAGACCCAGTACTTC	CASKEEGTQETQYF
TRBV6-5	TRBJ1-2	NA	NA	TGTGCCTATAGGAGGGAGGGAAACTATGGCTACACCTTC	CAYRREGNYGYTF
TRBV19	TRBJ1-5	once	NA	TGTGCCACACGGGACACATCTCAGCCCCAGCATTTT	CATRDTSQPQHF
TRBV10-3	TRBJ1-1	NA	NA	TGTGCCACCGCGTCCGGTCTAGCCAAGGACACTGAAGCTTTCTTT	CATASGLAKDTEAFF
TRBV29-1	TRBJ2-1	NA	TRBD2	TGCAGCGAGGTAGCGGGATTTACCTACAATGAGCAGTTCTTC	CSEVAGFTYNEQFF
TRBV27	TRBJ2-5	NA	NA	TGTGCCAGCAGTTTTCGAGAGACCCAGTACTTC	CASSFRETQYF
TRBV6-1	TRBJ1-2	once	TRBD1	TGTGCCAGCAGTAGTGGACAGGGCCTTACTGGCTACACCTTC	CASSSGQGLTGYTF
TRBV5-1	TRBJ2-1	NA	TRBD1	TGCGCCAGCAGTGTCGGCAGGGGGACCTACAATGAGCAGTTCTTC	CASSVGRGTYNEQFF
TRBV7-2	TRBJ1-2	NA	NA	TGTGCCAGCACTCTAGACAGAGTTGGATTATATGGCTACACCTTC	CASTLDRVGLYGYTF
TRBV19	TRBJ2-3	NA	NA	TGTGCCAGTAGCGGGGAGACAGATACGCAGTATTTT	CASSGETDTQYF
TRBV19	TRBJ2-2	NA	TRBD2	TGTGCCAGTACACTAGCGGGGCCCCTCGATAACACCGGGGAGCTGTTTTTT	CASTLAGPLDNTGELFF
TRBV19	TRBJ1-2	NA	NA	TGTGCCAGTAGTGCAACGGGGGAGAACTATGGCTACACCTTC	CASSATGENYGYTF
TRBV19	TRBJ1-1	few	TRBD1	TGTGCCAGTAGTATGTCAGGGGGAACTGAAGCTTTCTTT	CASSMSGGTEAFF
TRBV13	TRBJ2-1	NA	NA	TGTGCCAGCAGCTTAGGAGGGGATGAGCAGTTCTTC	CASSLGGDEQFF
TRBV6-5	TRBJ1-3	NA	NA	TGTGCCAGCAGTTACGGCAGCGCTGGAAACACCATATATTTT	CASSYGSAGNTIYF
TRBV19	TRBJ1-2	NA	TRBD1	TGTGCCACCCTAAAGACAGGGGCGCCCAGTAACTATGGCTACACCTTC	CATLKTGAPSNYGYTF
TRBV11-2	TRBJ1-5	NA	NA	TGTGCCAGCAGCTTAGAGGGACTATTCAATCAGCCCCAGCATTTT	CASSLEGLFNQPQHF
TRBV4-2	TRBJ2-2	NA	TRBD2	TGTGCCAGCAGCTCCACGGGGGGGAAGGGGGTCGCCGGGGAGCTGTTTTTT	CASSSTGGKGVAGELFF
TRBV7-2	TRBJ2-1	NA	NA	TGTGCCAGCAGCTATAGGACGGGGGGCCCCGAGCAGTTCTTC	CASSYRTGGPEQFF
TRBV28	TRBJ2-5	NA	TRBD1	TGTGCCAGCAGACCAGGGGGCCCATCGTGGACCCAGTACTTC	CASRPGGPSWTQYF
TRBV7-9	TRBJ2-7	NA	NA	TGTGCCAGCAGCTCATCAATCTACGAGCAGTACTTC	CASSSSIYEQYF
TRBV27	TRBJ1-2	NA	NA	TGTGCCAGCAGTTTCGCAGGGCTCCGTGGCTACACCTTC	CASSFAGLRGYTF
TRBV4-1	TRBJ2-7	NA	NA	TGCGCCAGCAGCCAAGATCCCCCCCCCAGACAGCGATCCTACGAGCAGTACTTC	CASSQDPPPRQRSYEQYF
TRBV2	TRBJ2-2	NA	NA	TGTGCCAGCAGGGGAGAAGGGTGGGGGCGTTTTAACACCGGGGAGCTGTTTTTT	CASRGEGWGRFNTGELFF
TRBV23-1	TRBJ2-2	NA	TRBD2	TGCGCCAGCAGTCCCCCGGGCGGGGGGGGCCCGAACACCGGGGAGCTGTTTTTT	CASSPPGGGGPNTGELFF
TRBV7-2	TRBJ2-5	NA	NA	TGTGCCAGCAGCTTATCGGGGACACGGCAAGAGACCCAGTACTTC	CASSLSGTRQETQYF
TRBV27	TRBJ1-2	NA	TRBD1	TGTGCCAGCAGGACAGGGGTCGAGGGCTACACCTTC	CASRTGVEGYTF
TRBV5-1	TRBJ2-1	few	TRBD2	TGCGCCAGCAGCTTCATAGCGGGGGTGGGAAATGAGCAGTTCTTC	CASSFIAGVGNEQFF
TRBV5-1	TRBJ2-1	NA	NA	TGCGCCAGCAGCCGGGGCCTTAGCGGAGCCAATGAGCAGTTCTTC	CASSRGLSGANEQFF
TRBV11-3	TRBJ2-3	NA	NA	TGTGCCTGCCTCTTTTCGCAGGGGGGAGATACGCAGTATTTT	CACLFSQGGDTQYF
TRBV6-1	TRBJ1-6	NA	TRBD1	TGTGCCAGCAGTGCCCGATCGGACAGGGCGGGTTCACCCCTCCACTTT	CASSARSDRAGSPLHF
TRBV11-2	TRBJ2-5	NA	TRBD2	TGTGCCAGCAGGAGCGGGAGGGTAGGACAAGAGACCCAGTACTTC	CASRSGRVGQETQYF
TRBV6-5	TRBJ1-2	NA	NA	TGTGCCAGCCTGGGGGACACCACTAACTATGGCTACACCTTC	CASLGDTTNYGYTF
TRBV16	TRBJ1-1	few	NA	TGTGCCAGCAGCCAACCTTCTTTGAACACTGAAGCTTTCTTT	CASSQPSLNTEAFF
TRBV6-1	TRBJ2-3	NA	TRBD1	TGTGCCAGCAGTCTCGGGACAGGGGGCCCCGATACGCAGTATTTT	CASSLGTGGPDTQYF
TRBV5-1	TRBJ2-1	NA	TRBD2	TGCGCCAGCACCCGAGCGGGAGTTATTGAGCAGTTCTTC	CASTRAGVIEQFF
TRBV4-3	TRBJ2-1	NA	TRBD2	TGCGCCAGCAGCCAAGCGGCAGCGGGGGTTTACAATGAGCAGTTCTTC	CASSQAAAGVYNEQFF
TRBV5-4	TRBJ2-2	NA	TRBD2	TGTGCCAGCAGCTTGGCCAGCGGGGGCCTATACACCGGGGAGCTGTTTTTT	CASSLASGGLYTGELFF
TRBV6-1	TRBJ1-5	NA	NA	TGTGCCAGCAGTGAAGCCGGGGGGAGCAATCAGCCCCAGCATTTT	CASSEAGGSNQPQHF
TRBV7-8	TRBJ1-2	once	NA	TGTGCCAGCAGCTTAGCGAGGTTCGGCTATGGCTACACCTTC	CASSLARFGYGYTF
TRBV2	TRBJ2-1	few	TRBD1	TGTGCCAGCAGCGCCTGGACAGGGGATGAGCAGTTCTTC	CASSAWTGDEQFF
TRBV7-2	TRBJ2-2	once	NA	TGTGCCAGCAGCTCGACATCGACAGCCCCCGGATCAGCCGGGGAGCTGTTTTTT	CASSSTSTAPGSAGELFF